This T cell receptor beta chain was documented in a study of blood T cell repertoires in COVID-19. TCRdb's table, derived via immunoSEQ multiplex PCR, lists solely in-frame clones and lacks some. This sample has 200,000 to 300,000 clones, with 88% found just once. Clinical history reported by participants formed the basis on which cohorts were assigned. This clone was detected once. Germline values: CDR1 SGHVS, CDR2 FQNEAQ. The CDR3 is made up of 16 amino acids. V lost 6 bases, J lost 3 bases, and 9 bases stayed unmatched. Sequenced input: PBMCs or T cells enriched from blood (not recorded which). The receptor was isolated from a middle-aged woman with acute COVID-19. The genes are TRBV7-8 and TRBJ2-1; TRBD2 matches 9 bases. CDR3 nucleotide sequence: TGTGCCAGCAGTCCTAATAGCGGGAGAGACTACAATGAGCAGTTCTTC. Encoded protein: CASSPNSGRDYNEQFF.